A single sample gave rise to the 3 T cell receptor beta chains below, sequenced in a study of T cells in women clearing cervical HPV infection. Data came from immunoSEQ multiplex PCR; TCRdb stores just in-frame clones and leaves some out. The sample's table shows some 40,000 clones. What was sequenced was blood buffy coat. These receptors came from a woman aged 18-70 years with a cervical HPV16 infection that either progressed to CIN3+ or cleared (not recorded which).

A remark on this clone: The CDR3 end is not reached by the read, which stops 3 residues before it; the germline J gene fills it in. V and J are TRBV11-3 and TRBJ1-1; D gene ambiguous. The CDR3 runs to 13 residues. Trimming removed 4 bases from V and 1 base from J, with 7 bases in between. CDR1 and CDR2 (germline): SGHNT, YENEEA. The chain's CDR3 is CASSSQENTEAFF. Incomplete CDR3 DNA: TGTGCCAGCAGCTCACAAGAGAACACTGAA.

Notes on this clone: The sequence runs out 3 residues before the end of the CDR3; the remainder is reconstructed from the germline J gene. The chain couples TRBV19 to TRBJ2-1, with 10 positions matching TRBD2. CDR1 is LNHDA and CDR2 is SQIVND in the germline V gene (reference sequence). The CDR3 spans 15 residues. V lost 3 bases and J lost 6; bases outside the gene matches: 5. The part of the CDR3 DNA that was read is TGTGCCAGTAGTATGCGGGCTAGCGGGAGCAATGAG. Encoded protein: CASSMRASGSNE. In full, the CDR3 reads CASSMRASGSNEQFF.

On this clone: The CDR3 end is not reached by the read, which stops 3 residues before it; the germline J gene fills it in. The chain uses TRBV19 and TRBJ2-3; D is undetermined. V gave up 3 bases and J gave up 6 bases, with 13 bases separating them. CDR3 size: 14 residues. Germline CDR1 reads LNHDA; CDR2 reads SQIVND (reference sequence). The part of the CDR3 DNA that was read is TGTGCCAGTAGTATGTACTTGACCGGGGATACG. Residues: CASSMYLTGDT. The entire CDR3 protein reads CASSMYLTGDTQYF.